Detailed here is one T cell receptor (beta chain). The data were taken from a study of blood T cell repertoires in COVID-19. How the authors handled the data: It was from reference gene primer amplification that nucleated cell counts were estimated. Data came from immunoSEQ multiplex PCR; TCRdb stores just in-frame clones and leaves some out. The DNA gave D and trimming, while V, J and clone size come from that table. Altogether fewer than 500,000 clones are present, 80% to 90% being singletons, with the ten largest covering around 1.1%. V was cut by 3 bases and J by 6 bases, with 20 bases left in between. CDR1 and CDR2 (germline): LNHDA, SQIVND (reference sequence). CDR3 size: 17 residues. Two consecutive negative NP/OP PCR tests, clearance, or resolved symptoms defined Cohort 3 recovery.

Material for sequencing was PBMCs or T cells enriched from blood (not recorded which). This chain connects TRBV19 to TRBJ1-4, with D maybe TRBD1 (5 bases). This TCR came from a young man who had recovered from COVID-19. CDR3 region: CASSMGIGGSLHEKLFF. Here the CDR3 DNA reads TGTGCCAGTAGTATGGGAATTGGGGGGTCCCTGCATGAAAAACTGTTTTTT.